The subject of this entry is one T cell receptor (beta chain). Its specificity is not known. This specimen comes from a study of STAT3 mutations in large granular lymphocyte leukemia. Study-wide background: Over half of T-LGLL patients had one or more immunosuppressive regimens.

Sequencing was performed with immunoSEQ multiplex PCR; in TCRdb, only in-frame clones are kept and a portion is missing. The data hold a few thousand clones, with about a fifth observed a single time. Notes on the study in general: After therapy, about 35% of the 18 patients switched clonotypes, all new clones STAT3 wild type. Every T-LGLL patient had at least one immunodominant TCRbeta clonotype. Some patients had persisting codominant clonotypes that could mask small clones. Variable sampling intervals and differing treatment regimens complicated linking therapy response to TCR clonal burden changes.

This CDR3 comprises 13 residues. CDR1 is SEHNR, CDR2 FQNEAQ, per germline (reference sequence). V was cut by 4 bases and J by 7 bases, with 13 bases left in between. The J gene is TRBJ1-1, the V gene TRBV7-9; D possibly corresponds to TRBD1 (5 bases). Sequencing used peripheral blood mononuclear cells. This clonotype originated in a man between 60 and 75 years old with T-cell large granular lymphocyte leukemia. Some clones in this sample may be carry-over from other donors' samples. CDR3 DNA: TGTGCCAGCAGCTCTCCCGGGGCAGATGAAGCTTTCTTT. Translation gives CASSSPGADEAFF.